The 27 T cell receptor beta chains presented below share a single source sample, sequenced in a study of blood T cell repertoires in COVID-19. The method was immunoSEQ multiplex PCR; TCRdb's version includes in-frame clones alone and lacks a portion of them. The sample includes roughly 300,000 clones, approximately 92% seen only once; the top ten take around 20%. The sample taken for sequencing was PBMCs or T cells enriched from blood (not recorded which). These TCRs come from a woman in her thirties who had recovered from COVID-19.

A single count supports this clone. The sample contains more than one DNA sequence encoding this CDR3. CDR3: CASSADRGRGDTEAFF. CDR3 DNA: TGTGCCAGCAGCGCAGACAGGGGGCGCGGGGACACTGAAGCTTTCTTT. This chain uses TRBV7-3 with TRBJ1-1, with 10 bases aligning to TRBD1. The V gene's germline CDR1 is SGHTA and CDR2 FQGTGA. V gave up 5 bases and J gave up 3 bases; unmatched junction bases: 9. The CDR3 length is 16 residues.

This rearrangement joins TRBV15 to TRBJ2-3; 10 nucleotides align to TRBD2. The CDR3 sequence is 14 residues long. Trimming took 4 bases from V and 5 from J; bases not matched to a gene: 3. The germline V gene has CDR1 LNHNV and CDR2 YYDKDF (reference sequence). The CDR3 DNA is TGTGCCACCAGCACGTGGACTAGCGGAGATACGCAGTATTTT. Encoded protein: CATSTWTSGDTQYF.

The CDR3 reads CASSFEGDTEAFF. CDR3 sequence (DNA): TGCGCCAGCAGCTTTGAAGGAGACACTGAAGCTTTCTTT. The chain combines TRBV5-1 with TRBJ1-1; unclear D gene. CDR1 and CDR2 (germline): SGHRS, YFSETQ. The CDR3 runs to 13 residues. V lost 2 bases and J lost 3, with 8 bases in between. The whole variable domain, filled in from reference TRBV5-1 and TRBJ1-1, reads KAGVTQTPRYLIKTRGQQVTLSCSPISGHRSVSWYQQTPGQGLQFLFEYFSETQRNKGNFPGRFSGRQFSNSRSEMNVSTLELGDSALYLCASSFEGDTEAFFGQGTRLTVV.

The chain uses TRBV28 and TRBJ1-2; TRBD1 aligns across 9 bases. The CDR3 contains 14 residues. From germline, CDR1 is MDHEN and CDR2 SYDVKM. The trim removed 4 bases at V and 8 bases at J, leaving 8 bases unmatched. The CDR3 sequence is CASSSRTGVKGYTF. The CDR3 nucleotides read TGTGCCAGCAGTTCCCGGACAGGGGTGAAGGGCTACACCTTC.

The genes are TRBV11-2 and TRBJ1-1; D unresolved. The CDR3 consists of 13 residues. The V gene's germline CDR1 is SGHAT and CDR2 FQNNGV. Trimming took off 1 base at V and 0 bases at J, with 3 bases between the two ends. The CDR3 region is CASSLGVNTEAFF. The DNA of the CDR3 is TGTGCCAGCAGCTTAGGAGTGAACACTGAAGCTTTCTTT.

This chain uses TRBV6-5 with TRBJ1-1; D remains unclear. Germline V gives CDR1 MNHEY, CDR2 SVGAGI. There are 14 residues in the CDR3. Deletions cut 5 bases from V and 0 bases from J, with 10 bases between. This chain's CDR3 is CASSITNLNTEAFF. The CDR3 DNA reads as TGTGCCAGCAGTATCACGAACTTGAACACTGAAGCTTTCTTT.

The chain is built from TRBV28 and TRBJ2-7; a possible D gene is TRBD1 (6 bases). CDR1 is MDHEN and CDR2 is SYDVKM in the germline V gene. V dropped 2 bases and J dropped 2 bases, with 10 bases sitting between them. The CDR3 has 14 residues. The chain's CDR3 is CASSLRQDPYEQYF. For the CDR3, the DNA is TGTGCCAGCAGTTTAAGACAGGACCCCTACGAGCAGTACTTC.

The chain recombines TRBV7-9 with TRBJ2-4; D remains ambiguous. The V gene's germline CDR1 is SEHNR and CDR2 FQNEAQ (reference sequence). The length of the CDR3 is 12 residues. Trimming cost V 3 bases and J 5 bases, with 5 bases left between them. CDR3 bases: TGTGCCAGCAGCTTCCCAGAAAACATTCAGTACTTC. It codes for CASSFPENIQYF.

The V and J genes are TRBV7-2 and TRBJ2-1, with a tentative D call TRBD1 (5 bases). The CDR3 is 14 residues long. Germline V gene lookup returns CDR1 SGHTA and CDR2 FQGNSA. The germline V and J ends were trimmed by 4 bases and 6 bases, with 13 bases remaining between them. CDR3 sequence: CASSSRRVSNEQFF. In DNA, the CDR3 is TGTGCCAGCAGCTCCCGCAGGGTATCCAATGAGCAGTTCTTC. The variable domain in full, completed from reference TRBV7-2 and TRBJ2-1, reads GAGVSQSPSNKVTEKGKDVELRCDPISGHTALYWYRQSLGQGLEFLIYFQGNSAPDKSGLPSDRFSAERTGGSVSTLTIQRTQQEDSAVYLCASSSRRVSNEQFFGPGTRLTVL.

The V call is TRBV28, the J call TRBJ1-4; no reliable D call. The CDR3 extends over 14 amino acids. Trimming removed 1 base at V and 2 bases at J, with 5 bases between. Germline V lookup: CDR1 MDHEN, CDR2 SYDVKM. The CDR3 here is CASSLFQTNEKLFF. Written as DNA, the CDR3 is TGTGCCAGCAGTTTATTTCAGACTAATGAAAAACTGTTTTTT.

This clone was seen only once. V is TRBV11-1 and J is TRBJ2-7; TRBD2 might be the D (7 bases). The CDR3 length is 14 residues. Trimming removed 6 bases from V and 5 bases from J, with 17 bases in between. CDR1 and CDR2 (germline): SGHAT, FQDESV (reference sequence). This chain's CDR3 is CASSSPRGANEQYF. The CDR3 DNA follows: TGTGCCAGCAGTTCCCCCCGGGGGGCTAACGAGCAGTACTTC. The variable domain in full, with the rest retrieved from reference TRBV11-1 and TRBJ2-7, is EAEVAQSPRYKITEKSQAVAFWCDPISGHATLYWYRQILGQGPELLVQFQDESVVDDSQLPKDRFSAERLKGVDSTLKIQPAELGDSAMYLCASSSPRGANEQYFGPGTRLTVT.

The V and J genes are TRBV19 and TRBJ1-5, with D possibly TRBD1 on 5 matching bases. The CDR3 consists of 15 residues. V lost 3 bases, J lost 1 base, and 10 bases lay in between. Germline V gene data show CDR1 as LNHDA and CDR2 as SQIVND (reference sequence). Here the CDR3 DNA reads TGTGCCAGTAGTATTGGGGGGGAGAGCAATCAGCCCCAGCATTTT. This gives the protein CASSIGGESNQPQHF.

CDR3 DNA sequence: TGTGCCAGCAGCTTGGACAGGGCTAGCCACGAGCAGTACTTC. Translated, it gives CASSLDRASHEQYF. The chain has TRBV5-4 and TRBJ2-7; a possible D gene is TRBD1 (6 bases). This CDR3 contains 14 residues. Per the germline V gene, CDR1 is SGHNT and CDR2 is YYREEE (reference sequence). Trimming removed 0 bases at V and 5 bases at J, with 12 bases between. Drawing the rest from reference TRBV5-4 and TRBJ2-7, the complete variable domain is ETGVTQSPTHLIKTRGQQVTLRCSSQSGHNTVSWYQQALGQGPQFIFQYYREEENGRGNFPPRFSGLQFPNYSSELNVNALELDDSALYLCASSLDRASHEQYFGPGTRLTVT.

The chain carries TRBV5-1 and TRBJ2-2; no clear D. The V end lost 0 bases, the J end lost 6 bases, and 9 bases lay between the germline ends. CDR1 and CDR2 (germline): SGHRS, YFSETQ. This CDR3 is built from 14 residues. For the CDR3, the DNA is TGCGCCAGCAGCTTGGCCGGTGCTTCCGGGGAGCTGTTTTTT. Translating gives CASSLAGASGELFF.

This CDR3 reads CASRSGQTETQYF. The DNA of the CDR3 is TGTGCCAGCAGATCGGGACAGACAGAGACCCAGTACTTC. The rearrangement uses TRBV28 and TRBJ2-5; 7 bases are a match to TRBD1. CDR1 MDHEN and CDR2 SYDVKM come from the germline V gene. The CDR3 has 13 amino acids. V gave up 6 bases and J gave up 4 bases; unmatched junction bases: 5.

The chain uses TRBV2 and TRBJ2-1; D gene unclear. The CDR3 is made up of 12 amino acids. The ends were cut back, 4 bases at V and 9 bases at J, with 10 bases in the middle. The germline CDR1 and CDR2 sequences are SNHLY and FYNNEI. CDR3 sequence reads: CASSADEVEQFF. The CDR3, as DNA: TGTGCCAGCAGTGCGGATGAGGTTGAGCAGTTCTTC.

This chain joins TRBV18 and TRBJ1-2, with 10 bases aligning to TRBD1. CDR3 size: 15 residues. Germline values: CDR1 KGHSH, CDR2 LQKENI. V was pared by 2 bases and J by 8 bases, with 8 bases of the junction left unmatched. The chain's CDR3 is CASSPAGTGAAGYTF. The CDR3 DNA is TGTGCCAGCTCACCAGCCGGGACAGGGGCTGCGGGCTACACCTTC.

This clone was observed once. The CDR3 loop is CASSQDQSRGLSVNTEAFF. DNA of the CDR3: TGCGCCAGCAGCCAAGATCAATCCAGGGGGCTCTCCGTGAACACTGAAGCTTTCTTT. The genes are TRBV4-1 and TRBJ1-1; TRBD1 matches 8 bases. The V gene end was trimmed by 0 bases and the J gene end by 0 bases; junction bases not matched to a gene: 12. The CDR3 totals 19 residues. From germline, CDR1 is MGHRA and CDR2 YSYEKL.

The gene calls are TRBV27 and TRBJ2-7, with 11 bases lining up with TRBD2. Germline-derived CDR1 and CDR2 are MNHEY and SMNVEV (reference sequence). Trimming at V came to 8 bases and at J to 4 bases, leaving 4 bases not matched to a gene. The CDR3 runs to 13 residues. The CDR3: CASSGTSGYEQYF. CDR3 DNA: TGTGCCAGCTCCGGGACTAGCGGTTACGAGCAGTACTTC.

This clone has a handful of counts. This sequence joins TRBV6-5 and TRBJ1-6; no clear D. CDR1 and CDR2 from the germline V gene are MNHEY and SVGAGI. There are 14 residues in the CDR3. V lost 1 base and J 10 bases, leaving 11 bases between the germline ends. The CDR3, as DNA: TGTGCCAGCAGTTACTTCGGGTTTGGATCACCCCTCCACTTT. As protein: CASSYFGFGSPLHF.

V and J are TRBV28 and TRBJ2-1, with D uncertain. CDR1 MDHEN and CDR2 SYDVKM come from the germline V gene. V lost 2 bases and J 12 bases, leaving 11 bases between the germline ends. This CDR3 is 12 amino acids long. CDR3 sequence reads: CASSLVRVGQFF. In DNA, the CDR3 is TGTGCCAGCAGTTTAGTCCGGGTGGGGCAGTTCTTC.

This chain connects TRBV30 to TRBJ1-2, with D perhaps matching TRBD1 (6 bases). The V end lost 7 bases, the J end lost 5 bases, and 11 bases lay between the germline ends. The V gene's germline CDR1 is GTSNPN and CDR2 SVGIG (reference sequence). This CDR3 spans 11 amino acids. CDR3 DNA sequence: TGTGCCTCCACCACAGGGTATGGCTACACCTTC. Its protein product is CASTTGYGYTF.

CDR3 protein: CASSFLPFGNTEAFF. Here the CDR3 DNA reads TGTGCCAGCAGCTTTTTGCCCTTCGGGAACACTGAAGCTTTCTTT. The chain employs TRBV3-1 (or the pseudogene TRBV3-2) and TRBJ1-1; unclear D gene. CDR3 length: 15 amino acids. Germline V gives CDR1 LGHDT, CDR2 YNNKEL (reference sequence). Trimming removed 5 bases from V and 1 base from J, with 14 bases in between.

V is TRBV27 and J is TRBJ2-7, with D possibly being TRBD1 (6 bases). The CDR3 length is 15 residues. Germline-derived CDR1 and CDR2 are MNHEY and SMNVEV (reference sequence). Between the trimmed V and J ends, which lost 4 bases and 2 bases, there was a span of 15 bases. The CDR3 DNA reads as TGTGCCAGCAGTTCCCTAGACAGGTTCCCCTACGAGCAGTACTTC. It specifies CASSSLDRFPYEQYF.

This clone was counted between two and nine times. The chain is built from TRBV7-6 and TRBJ2-1, with 10 bases matching TRBD2. In germline, CDR1 is SGHVS, CDR2 FNYEAQ. CDR3 length equals 17 residues. Trimming removed 0 bases from V and 8 bases from J; junction bases left unmatched: 10. The CDR3 spells CASSLAVASGRLYEQFF. The DNA for the CDR3 is TGTGCCAGCAGCTTAGCGGTCGCTAGCGGGAGATTGTATGAGCAGTTCTTC.

The chain has TRBV28 and TRBJ1-3; 8 nucleotides align to TRBD1. V shed 1 base and J 4 bases; nucleotides not matched to a gene: 9. The CDR3 runs 17 residues. Looked up from germline, CDR1 is MDHEN and CDR2 is SYDVKM. In DNA, the CDR3 is TGTGCCAGCAGTTTATTAGGCAGGGGGCTTATCGGAAACACCATATATTTT. Its translation is CASSLLGRGLIGNTIYF.

The chain is built from TRBV28 and TRBJ1-2, with a tentative D call TRBD1 (5 bases). The CDR3 spans 13 residues. Germline V gene data show CDR1 as MDHEN and CDR2 as SYDVKM. V was trimmed by 4 bases and J by 6 bases, leaving 12 bases between them. The CDR3 nucleotides are TGTGCCAGCAGTTCTCAGGGACTGAATGGCTACACCTTC. Translation gives CASSSQGLNGYTF.